This TCR beta chain was observed in a study of Graves' ophthalmopathy and Graves' hyperthyroidism. This clonotype was found many times. CDR3 length: 15 residues. Germline V gene sequence: CDR1 SGHAT, CDR2 FQNNGV. V was clipped by 0 bases and J by 0 bases, with 8 bases between them. RNA transcripts yielded amplified TCR beta CDR3 regions. The library came from an HTBI-primed first-round RT-PCR and a second-round multiplex PCR. Via MiXCR, TCRdb re-called the multiplex PCR reads, giving one row per CDR3 protein. Here the sample spans roughly 410,000 distinct CDR3 sequences, less than 20% being singletons.

This receptor was obtained from a woman aged 18-30 years with stable Graves' hyperthyroidism. The chain uses TRBV11-2 and TRBJ1-2; D not resolved. The sequencing input was peripheral blood. CDR3 region: CASSLEGSSNYGYTF. The CDR3 nucleotides read TGTGCCAGCAGCTTAGAAGGCAGTTCTAACTATGGCTACACCTTC.